This TCR delta chain was captured in a study of gamma-delta T cells after stem cell transplantation. In germline, CDR1 is TSWWSYY, CDR2 QGS. The V and J ends lost 3 bases and 0 bases, in that order; junction bases with no gene match: 23. The CDR3 extends over 22 amino acids. TCRdb re-analyzed the RT-PCR reads via CATT. Counted here are around 2,500 delta-chain clones, about 18% occurring once; the ten biggest clones make up 7.5% to 8%. The sample comprised gamma-delta T cells. J is TRDJ1 and V is TRDV1; 9 positions agree with TRDD3. Since TCRdb gives no J gene, matching the DNA to germline was used here to assign it. This clonotype originated in a human donor. It is not recorded whose cells these are; they may come from a transplant donor. CDR3 protein: CALGDTWYWGRHSRGHTDKLIF. For the CDR3, the DNA is TGTGCTCTTGGGGATACGTGGTACTGGGGGAGACATAGTAGAGGGCACACCGATAAACTCATCTTT.